The 22 T cell receptor beta chains below come from one sample, sequenced in a study of blood T cell repertoires in COVID-19. TCRdb keeps only in-frame clones here, not all; method: immunoSEQ multiplex PCR. The sample gives 300,000 to 350,000 clones, approximately 90% of which show up once; roughly a tenth is in the top ten. The material sequenced was peripheral blood. The receptors stem from a man aged 30 to 45 with COVID-19, enrolled during active disease.

The chain recombines TRBV21-1 with TRBJ2-7; TRBD1, the table's D call, lacks a check against the DNA. TRBV21-1 is a documented pseudogene. The CDR3 length is 17 residues. DNA for the CDR3: TGTGCCAGCAGCAAAGCGATGTCAGGACAGGGGCCCCACGAGCAGTACTTC. Protein sequence: CASSKAMSGQGPHEQYF.

The V call is TRBV15, the J call TRBJ2-7, with D perhaps TRBD2 (6 bases). Germline V lookup: CDR1 LNHNV, CDR2 YYDKDF (reference sequence). This CDR3 comprises 16 residues. V lost 0 bases and J lost 3, with 15 bases in between. CDR3 region: CATSREGGPSGYEQYF. In DNA form, the CDR3 reads TGTGCCACCAGCAGAGAGGGGGGACCCTCGGGCTACGAGCAGTACTTC.

This clone was counted once. The gene calls are TRBV30 and TRBJ1-1, with 10 bases that match TRBD1. From germline, CDR1 is GTSNPN and CDR2 SVGIG (reference sequence). With V trimmed by 3 bases and J by 8 bases, 9 bases remained unmatched. The CDR3 loop spans 14 amino acids. CDR3 loop: CAWSPKPGQGEAFF. The CDR3 DNA follows: TGTGCCTGGAGCCCAAAACCGGGACAGGGGGAAGCTTTCTTT.

CDR3 bases: TGTGCCAGTAGTATAGGTTTAAGGGGGCGACGTGATACGCAGTATTTT. Its protein product is CASSIGLRGRRDTQYF. The chain links TRBV19 to TRBJ2-3, with 7 nucleotides matching TRBD1. The V gene end was trimmed by 1 base and the J gene end by 6 bases; junction bases not matched to a gene: 10. This CDR3 spans 16 amino acids. Per germline, CDR1 LNHDA and CDR2 SQIVND (reference sequence).

The chain couples TRBV5-1 to TRBJ1-1, with a tentative D call TRBD1 (6 bases). The CDR3 has 14 residues. The germline V and J ends were trimmed by 0 bases and 4 bases, with 10 bases remaining between them. Germline CDR1 reads SGHRS; CDR2 reads YFSETQ. This CDR3 is CASSLAQGRTEAFF. The CDR3 DNA reads as TGCGCCAGCAGCTTGGCGCAGGGGCGCACTGAAGCTTTCTTT.

V is TRBV28 and J is TRBJ1-4; D might be TRBD1 (6 bases). The V gene lost 3 bases and the J gene lost 8 bases, with 19 bases spanning the gap. Germline lookup yields CDR1 MDHEN and CDR2 SYDVKM. The CDR3 has 16 residues. CDR3 in amino acids: CASSFLTGRKDEKLFF. The CDR3 region has the DNA TGTGCCAGCAGTTTTTTAACAGGGAGAAAGGACGAAAAACTGTTTTTT. Full variable domain (rest looked up from reference TRBV28 and TRBJ1-4): DVKVTQSSRYLVKRTGEKVFLECVQDMDHENMFWYRQDPGLGLRLIYFSYDVKMKEKGDIPEGYSVSREKKERFSLILESASTNQTSMYLCASSFLTGRKDEKLFFGSGTQLSVL.

The chain links TRBV28 to TRBJ2-2, with D tentatively TRBD2 (5 bases). V was clipped by 4 bases and J by 2 bases, with 11 bases between them. This CDR3 region has 15 residues. The germline CDR1 and CDR2 sequences are MDHEN and SYDVKM. CDR3 nucleotide sequence: TGTGCCAGCAGTTCCTTGGAGGTCAACACCGGGGAGCTGTTTTTT. Translation gives CASSSLEVNTGELFF. Full variable domain (missing parts from reference TRBV28 and TRBJ2-2): DVKVTQSSRYLVKRTGEKVFLECVQDMDHENMFWYRQDPGLGLRLIYFSYDVKMKEKGDIPEGYSVSREKKERFSLILESASTNQTSMYLCASSSLEVNTGELFFGEGSRLTVL.

V usage is TRBV7-2 and J usage is TRBJ1-1; TRBD1 is a possible D gene (5 bases). Germline V gene sequence: CDR1 SGHTA, CDR2 FQGNSA. V was clipped by 4 bases and J by 1 base, with 13 bases between them. This CDR3 has 15 residues. The CDR3 region is CASSYVLRGNTEAFF. CDR3 bases: TGTGCCAGCAGCTACGTATTAAGGGGGAACACTGAAGCTTTCTTT.

The chain carries TRBV6-1 and TRBJ2-7; perhaps TRBD1 as D (6 bases). V was cut by 2 bases and J by 2 bases, with 10 bases left in between. Germline V gives CDR1 MNHNS, CDR2 SASEGT. The length of the CDR3 is 14 residues. CDR3 nucleotides: TGTGCCAGCAGTGAAAGGTGGGGGCCCTACGAGCAGTACTTC. Protein sequence: CASSERWGPYEQYF.

This chain uses TRBV5-1 with TRBJ1-4, with TRBD1 as a possible D gene (6 bases). The CDR3 runs to 14 residues. Germline CDR1 is SGHRS and CDR2 is YFSETQ. V lost 1 base and J 8 bases, leaving 12 bases between the germline ends. In nucleotides, the CDR3 is TGCGCCAGCAGCTTGAGGGGGATAGAGGAAAAACTGTTTTTT. Its protein product is CASSLRGIEEKLFF.

The chain is built from TRBV6-5 and TRBJ1-6; D is possibly TRBD1 (6 bases). This CDR3 comprises 15 residues. Germline V gene data show CDR1 as MNHEY and CDR2 as SVGAGI. Trimming cost V 7 bases and J 7 bases, with 17 bases left between them. CDR3 sequence reads: CASTIQGSGNSPLHF. The DNA of the CDR3 is TGTGCCAGCACCATTCAGGGGAGTGGGAATTCACCCCTCCACTTT.

This chain connects TRBV4-3 to TRBJ1-2; TRBD1 aligns across 9 bases. This CDR3 has 17 residues. Trimming cost V 3 bases and J 1 base; bases outside gene matches: 9. Germline assignment: CDR1 LGHNA and CDR2 YSLEER. The CDR3 coding sequence is TGCGCCAGCAGCCACTGGCCCCGGACAGGGGTTAACTATGGCTACACCTTC. This codes for CASSHWPRTGVNYGYTF.

The CDR3 sequence is CASSIGRDQETQYF. For the CDR3, the DNA is TGTGCCAGTAGTATAGGAAGAGATCAAGAGACCCAGTACTTC. The chain employs TRBV19 and TRBJ2-5, with D unresolved. V gave up 1 base and J gave up 2 bases, with 8 bases separating them. The length of the CDR3 is 14 residues. Germline values: CDR1 LNHDA, CDR2 SQIVND (reference sequence). Full variable domain (missing parts from reference TRBV19 and TRBJ2-5): DGGITQSPKYLFRKEGQNVTLSCEQNLNHDAMYWYRQDPGQGLRLIYYSQIVNDFQKGDIAEGYSVSREKKESFPLTVTSAQKNPTAFYLCASSIGRDQETQYFGPGTRLLVL.

The chain employs TRBV7-9 and TRBJ2-1; the match to TRBD2 covers 8 bases. Germline values: CDR1 SEHNR, CDR2 FQNEAQ (reference sequence). This CDR3 comprises 16 residues. The V and J ends lost 2 bases and 3 bases, in that order; junction bases with no gene match: 6. The CDR3 DNA reads as TGTGCCAGCAGCTTATGGGCGGGAGGCCTCTACAATGAGCAGTTCTTC. Its translation: CASSLWAGGLYNEQFF.

CDR3 protein: CSARTGSYNEQFF. DNA for the CDR3: TGCAGCGCCAGGACAGGGTCCTACAATGAGCAGTTCTTC. The rearrangement uses TRBV29-1 and TRBJ2-1; 8 nucleotides agree with TRBD1. The CDR3 sequence is 13 residues long. The germline CDR1 and CDR2 sequences are SQVTM and ANQGSEA. V dropped 7 bases and J dropped 1; count of bases not matched to a gene: 3.

This chain uses TRBV7-3 with TRBJ2-3; TRBD2 aligns across 13 bases. CDR3 length equals 18 residues. Germline-derived CDR1 and CDR2 are SGHTA and FQGTGA. V shed 2 bases, J shed 0 bases, and the junction held 5 bases outside the gene matches. CDR3 in amino acids: CASSLGTSGVPSTDTQYF. CDR3 DNA: TGTGCCAGCAGCTTAGGGACTAGCGGGGTTCCTAGCACAGATACGCAGTATTTT.

This clone has more than one count but fewer than ten. The chain joins TRBV5-6 to TRBJ1-6; TRBD1 aligns across 8 bases. The V segment lost 4 bases and the J segment 8 bases; nucleotides outside the gene matches: 8. The germline V gene encodes CDR1 SGHDT and CDR2 YYEEEE. There are 15 residues in the CDR3. The CDR3 sequence is CASSLRQGYDSPLHF. The CDR3 region has the DNA TGTGCCAGCAGCCTTAGACAGGGGTACGATTCACCCCTCCACTTT.

For the CDR3, the DNA is TGTGCCAGCAGCCGGCGACTAGCGGGAGGTACCGGGGAGCTGTTTTTT. This sequence encodes CASSRRLAGGTGELFF. The rearrangement uses TRBV7-2 and TRBJ2-2, with 13 bases fitting TRBD2. The junction had 5 bases not matched to a gene; V was cut back by 5 bases and J by 5 bases. Germline values: CDR1 SGHTA, CDR2 FQGNSA. The length of the CDR3 is 16 residues.

The rearrangement joins TRBV2 to TRBJ1-4, with 7 bases fitting TRBD1. The CDR3 has 15 amino acids. J was trimmed by 8 bases and V by 6 bases; bases with no gene match: 12. CDR1 and CDR2 (germline): SNHLY, FYNNEI. CDR3: CASRKAGGVGEKLFF. The CDR3 bases are TGTGCCAGCAGGAAGGCAGGGGGAGTGGGGGAAAAACTGTTTTTT. Looking up the rest from reference TRBV2 and TRBJ1-4 gives the full variable domain: EPEVTQTPSHQVTQMGQEVILRCVPISNHLYFYWYRQILGQKVEFLVSFYNNEISEKSEIFDDQFSVERPDGSNFTLKIRSTKLEDSAMYFCASRKAGGVGEKLFFGSGTQLSVL.

The gene calls are TRBV6-5 and TRBJ1-1; possibly TRBD1 for D (6 bases). Looked up from germline, CDR1 is MNHEY and CDR2 is SVGAGI. The CDR3 totals 13 residues. Trimming pared 6 bases from V and 5 bases from J, leaving 13 bases between. The CDR3 reads CASSITGFTEAFF. DNA of the CDR3: TGTGCCAGCAGCATCACAGGGTTTACTGAAGCTTTCTTT.

This clone was counted only a few times. This sequence joins TRBV28 and TRBJ1-5, with TRBD1 identical over 7 bases. With V trimmed by 2 bases and J by 3 bases, 4 bases remained unmatched. Germline CDR1 MDHEN, CDR2 SYDVKM. CDR3 size: 15 residues. Here the CDR3 reads CASSLGGQYNQPQHF. Written as DNA, the CDR3 is TGTGCCAGCAGTTTAGGGGGACAGTACAATCAGCCCCAGCATTTT.

The chain combines TRBV11-1 with TRBJ2-2; D possibly corresponds to TRBD1 (6 bases). This CDR3 region has 16 residues. Germline V gene sequence: CDR1 SGHAT, CDR2 FQDESV (reference sequence). With 4 bases removed from V and 1 base from J, the gap between germline ends came to 13 bases. The CDR3 spells CASSSPGVGNTGELFF. CDR3 nucleotide sequence: TGTGCCAGCAGCTCACCAGGGGTCGGGAACACCGGGGAGCTGTTTTTT.